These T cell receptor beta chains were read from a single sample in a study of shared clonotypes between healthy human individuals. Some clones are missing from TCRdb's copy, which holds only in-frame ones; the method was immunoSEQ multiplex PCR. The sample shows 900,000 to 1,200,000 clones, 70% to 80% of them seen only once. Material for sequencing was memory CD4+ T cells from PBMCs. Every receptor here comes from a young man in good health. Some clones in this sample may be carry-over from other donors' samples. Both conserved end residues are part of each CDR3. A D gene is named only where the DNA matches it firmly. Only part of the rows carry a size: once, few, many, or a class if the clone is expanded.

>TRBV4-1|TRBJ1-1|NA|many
CASGREGTEAFF
TGCGCCAGTGGGCGGGAGGGCACTGAAGCTTTCTTT
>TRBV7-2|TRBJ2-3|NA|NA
CASSSYLGTDTQYF
TGTGCCAGCAGCTCGTATTTGGGCACAGATACGCAGTATTTT
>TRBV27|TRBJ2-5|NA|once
CASSFNGPRETQYF
TGTGCCAGCAGTTTTAACGGGCCGAGGGAGACCCAGTACTTC
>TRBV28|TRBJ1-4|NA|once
CASNRGVSDEKLFF
TGTGCCAGCAACAGAGGGGTTTCTGACGAAAAACTGTTTTTT
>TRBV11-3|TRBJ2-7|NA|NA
CASSPGTGSYEQYF
TGTGCCAGCAGCCCCGGGACTGGGAGCTACGAGCAGTACTTC
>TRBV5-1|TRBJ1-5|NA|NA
CASSLTGGDQPQHF
TGCGCCAGCAGCTTGACCGGGGGGGATCAGCCCCAGCATTTT
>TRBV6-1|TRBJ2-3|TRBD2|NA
CASSVGTSGSGTTDTQYF
TGTGCCAGCAGTGTCGGGACTAGCGGGAGTGGGACGACAGATACGCAGTATTTT
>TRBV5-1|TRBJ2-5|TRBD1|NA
CASWGQGFWETQYF
TGCGCCAGCTGGGGACAGGGGTTTTGGGAGACCCAGTACTTC
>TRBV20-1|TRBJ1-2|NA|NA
CSVLGGGYTF
TGCAGTGTATTGGGGGGCGGCTACACCTTC
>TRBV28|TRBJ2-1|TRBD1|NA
CASSRTGGFHEQFF
TGTGCCAGCAGTCGGACAGGGGGCTTCCATGAGCAGTTCTTC
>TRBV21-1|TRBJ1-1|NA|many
CASRGHREGEAFF
TGTGCCAGCAGGGGGCACAGGGAGGGTGAAGCTTTCTTT
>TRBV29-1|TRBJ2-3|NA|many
CSVELAGYTQYF
TGCAGCGTTGAACTAGCCGGGTATACGCAGTATTTT
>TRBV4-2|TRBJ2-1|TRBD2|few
CASSLGTSGSSYNEQFF
TGTGCCAGCAGCTTGGGGACTAGCGGGTCCTCCTACAATGAGCAGTTCTTC
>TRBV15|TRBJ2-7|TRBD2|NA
CATSRDRDREAGPHRYEQYF
TGTGCCACCAGCAGAGACAGGGATCGGGAAGCGGGACCACATCGGTACGAGCAGTACTTC
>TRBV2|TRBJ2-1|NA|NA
CASSEWDADNEQFF
TGTGCCAGCAGTGAATGGGACGCGGACAATGAGCAGTTCTTC
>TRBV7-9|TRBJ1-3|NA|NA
CASSLSGFGNTIYF
TGTGCCAGCAGCTTATCGGGGTTTGGAAACACCATATATTTT
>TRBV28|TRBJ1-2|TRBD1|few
CASSLDRGLFSGYTF
TGTGCCAGCAGTTTAGACAGGGGACTCTTTAGTGGCTACACCTTC
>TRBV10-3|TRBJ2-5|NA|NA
CAIREPARGGYF
TGTGCCATCCGAGAGCCAGCCCGAGGGGGGTACTTC
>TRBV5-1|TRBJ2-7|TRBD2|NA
CASSLGRLAGSYEQYF
TGCGCCAGCAGCTTGGGCCGACTAGCGGGAAGCTACGAGCAGTACTTC
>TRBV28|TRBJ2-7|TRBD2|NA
CASDGLAGGEQYF
TGTGCCAGCGACGGACTAGCGGGGGGCGAGCAGTACTTC